Below are 29 T cell receptor beta chains sequenced from a single sample in a study of blood T cells in healthy people across ages (dated by TCRdb to about 2015). Libraries were constructed by 5' RACE. Reads for this sample came from an Illumina HiSeq 2500. A second PCR of 7 to 11 cycles was run with a J-beta primer mix and a sample-barcoded 5' primer. Using fastp trimming at Q25 and MiXCR clonotype assembly, TCRdb reanalyzed the public sequencing data and kept in-frame beta chains. Here each entry gathers all rows of one CDR3 protein and keeps the most common genes and DNA. The sample table shows 650,000 to 1,000,000 distinct CDR3 sequences, and about 42% are seen once. 15% to 20% of the sample rests with the top ten. The sample taken for sequencing was blood. These receptors were collected from an elderly man in good health.

The rearrangement joins TRBV6-2 or TRBV6-3 to TRBJ2-7; the match to TRBD2 covers 7 bases. This CDR3 region has 14 residues. V gave up 2 bases and J gave up 3 bases; unmatched junction bases: 4. Germline-derived CDR1 and CDR2 are MNHEY and SVGEGT. CDR3 region: CASSYTGGRYEQYF. The DNA for the CDR3 is TGTGCCAGCAGTTACACGGGAGGTCGCTACGAGCAGTACTTC.

The chain is built from TRBV7-3 and TRBJ2-3; D ambiguous. The ends were cut back, 0 bases at V and 4 bases at J, with 17 bases in the middle. Looked up from germline, CDR1 is SGHTA and CDR2 is FQGTGA. The CDR3 consists of 17 residues. For the CDR3, the DNA is TGTGCCAGCAGCTTAACCGGCTCTAGACTTTGGCCAGATACGCAGTATTTT. Translated: CASSLTGSRLWPDTQYF. The entire variable domain, with the rest obtained from reference TRBV7-3 and TRBJ2-3, is as follows: GAGVSQTPSNKVTEKGKYVELRCDPISGHTALYWYRQSLGQGPEFLIYFQGTGAADDSGLPNDRFFAVRPEGSVSTLKIQRTERGDSAVYLCASSLTGSRLWPDTQYFGPGTRLTVL.

This clonotype came up a few times. The V call is TRBV20-1, the J call TRBJ2-3; possibly TRBD2 for D (6 bases). V lost 3 bases and J lost 2, with 9 bases in between. CDR1 is DFQATT, CDR2 SNEGSKA, per germline (reference sequence). The CDR3 totals 13 residues. CDR3 region: CSARGGNTDTQYF. CDR3 bases: TGCAGTGCTAGGGGCGGGAACACAGATACGCAGTATTTT.

The CDR3 DNA follows: TGCAGCGTTGAATCGGGGGATGGGACCCAGTACTTC. Encoded protein: CSVESGDGTQYF. The rearrangement joins TRBV29-1 to TRBJ2-7, with D maybe TRBD2 (6 bases). The J call may be in error: the DNA end matches TRBJ2-5 better. The CDR3 length is 12 residues. Germline CDR1 reads SQVTM; CDR2 reads ANQGSEA.

The chain employs TRBV10-3 and TRBJ2-5; D unclear. The germline V and J ends were trimmed by 2 bases and 1 base, with 11 bases remaining between them. CDR1 ENHRY and CDR2 SYGVKD come from the germline V gene. The length of the CDR3 is 15 residues. The CDR3 DNA reads TGTGCCATCAGTGAGGCCAGCCAAGGCCAAGAGACCCAGTACTTC. Its translation: CAISEASQGQETQYF.

The chain joins TRBV28 to TRBJ2-7, with D maybe TRBD2 (6 bases). Trimming left V 2 bases short and J 4 bases short, with 15 bases between. Germline loops: CDR1 MDHEN, CDR2 SYDVKM. The CDR3 loop spans 15 amino acids. The CDR3 protein is CASSLDLGSGYEQYF. As DNA, the CDR3 is TGTGCCAGCAGTTTAGATCTCGGGAGTGGGTACGAGCAGTACTTC.

This clonotype appeared a few times. A read error may explain this, as a much larger clone is one base away. The genes are TRBV7-3 and TRBJ1-5, with D maybe TRBD1 (5 bases). From germline, CDR1 is SGHTA and CDR2 FQGTGA. CDR3 length: 15 amino acids. Deletions cut 5 bases from V and 1 base from J, with 12 bases between. The DNA for the CDR3 is TGTGCCAGCAGCATCGCGGGGGGGAGCAATCAGCCCCAGCATTTT. Amino acid sequence: CASSIAGGSNQPQHF. The full variable domain, rest sourced from reference TRBV7-3 and TRBJ1-5, is GAGVSQTPSNKVTEKGKYVELRCDPISGHTALYWYRQSLGQGPEFLIYFQGTGAADDSGLPNDRFFAVRPEGSVSTLKIQRTERGDSAVYLCASSIAGGSNQPQHFGDGTRLSIL.

The chain couples TRBV29-1 to TRBJ2-5; 9 nucleotides agree with TRBD2. The DNA end lines up better with TRBJ2-7; the J call may be wrong. CDR1 is SQVTM, CDR2 ANQGSEA, per germline. The CDR3 extends over 13 amino acids. In DNA, the CDR3 is TGCAGCGTTTCGACTAGCGGCTACTACGAGCAGTACTTC. Residues: CSVSTSGYYEQYF.

This clonotype was detected once. The rearrangement links TRBV20-1 to TRBJ2-3; D not certain. Trimming removed 3 bases at V and 3 bases at J, with 7 bases between. CDR1 DFQATT and CDR2 SNEGSKA come from the germline V gene (reference sequence). This CDR3 has 12 residues. The CDR3 sequence: CSARATTDTQYF. The CDR3 nucleotides are TGCAGTGCTAGGGCTACTACAGATACGCAGTATTTT.

This clonotype has a handful of counts. The chain carries TRBV5-1 and TRBJ2-7; 7 positions agree with TRBD2. The CDR3 has 14 residues. The junction had 5 bases not matched to a gene; V was cut back by 0 bases and J by 5 bases. The germline gives CDR1 SGHRS, CDR2 YFSETQ. CDR3 amino acids: CASSLEAGVNEQYF. The CDR3 DNA reads TGCGCCAGCAGCTTGGAGGCGGGAGTCAACGAGCAGTACTTC.

Comment on this clonotype: This may stem from a read error, because a much larger clone lies one nucleotide away. This chain uses TRBV24-1 with TRBJ2-1; TRBD2 matches at 7 bases. CDR3 length equals 18 residues. Germline V gene data show CDR1 as KGHDR and CDR2 as SFDVKD. The V segment lost 5 bases and the J segment 7 bases; nucleotides outside the gene matches: 19. The CDR3 nucleotides are TGTGCCACCAGTGTCAGCCCGGGAGGACGAGCGAGTCCAAATGAGCAGTTCTTC. It translates to CATSVSPGGRASPNEQFF.

This chain uses TRBV24-1 with TRBJ2-3; D is ambiguous. Trimming took 3 bases from V and 1 from J, leaving 7 bases between them. CDR3 length: 14 residues. Germline-derived CDR1 and CDR2 are KGHDR and SFDVKD. The CDR3 DNA sequence: TGTGCCACCAGTGATCCCCGCGGCACAGATACGCAGTATTTT. Translating it yields CATSDPRGTDTQYF.

This clonotype turned up a few times. This sequence joins TRBV12-3 or TRBV12-4 and TRBJ2-5; TRBD2 agrees at 9 bases. The CDR3 consists of 15 residues. With 7 bases clipped from V and 2 bases from J, the junction kept 8 bases outside the gene matches. In DNA form, the CDR3 reads TGTGCCAGCACTCGGGCTAGCGGGATTCAAGAGACCCAGTACTTC. It encodes CASTRASGIQETQYF.

This clonotype was counted ten times or more. The chain links TRBV12-3 or TRBV12-4 to TRBJ1-5; 7 bases are a match to TRBD1. The CDR3 is 13 amino acids. Germline trimming cut 5 bases from V and 6 bases from J; bases unmatched to any gene: 4. This CDR3 is CASSPGGGQPQHF. DNA of the CDR3: TGTGCCAGCAGTCCAGGGGGGGGTCAGCCCCAGCATTTT.

This clonotype has only a few counts. V is TRBV14 and J is TRBJ2-1, with a weak D call TRBD2 (6 bases). Trimming cost V 4 bases and J 4 bases, with 17 bases left between them. Germline V gene lookup returns CDR1 SGHDN and CDR2 FVKESK. The CDR3 runs 16 residues. The CDR3 region is CASSPQAGYAYNEQFF. The CDR3 DNA follows: TGTGCCAGCAGCCCACAGGCGGGATACGCGTACAATGAGCAGTTCTTC.

The chain joins TRBV4-2 to TRBJ2-5; weak D call: TRBD2 (5 bases). Germline CDR1 is LGHNA and CDR2 is YNFKEQ. With 0 bases removed from V and 5 bases from J, the gap between germline ends came to 16 bases. There are 16 residues in the CDR3. The CDR3 bases are TGTGCCAGCAGCCAAGATAGGACTGGGAGTGGGGAGACCCAGTACTTC. It translates to CASSQDRTGSGETQYF.

The V and J genes are TRBV7-2 and TRBJ2-5; 13 bases are shared with TRBD2. Germline assignment: CDR1 SGHTA and CDR2 FQGNSA. The J segment lost 1 base and the V segment lost 4 bases, leaving 9 bases of the junction unmatched. The length of the CDR3 is 18 residues. CDR3 protein: CASSWGLAGLIIQETQYF. Here the CDR3 DNA reads TGTGCCAGCAGCTGGGGACTAGCGGGACTTATTATCCAAGAGACCCAGTACTTC.

The rearrangement joins TRBV20-1 to TRBJ2-5, with 9 bases aligning to TRBD1. The J call may not be correct, given that the DNA end is closer to TRBJ2-7. CDR1 is DFQATT and CDR2 is SNEGSKA in the germline V gene (reference sequence). CDR3 size: 13 residues. CDR3 amino acids: CSTTPGQGDEQYF. CDR3 nucleotides: TGCAGTACTACACCGGGACAGGGCGACGAGCAGTACTTC.

The gene calls are TRBV24-1 and TRBJ2-1, with D perhaps matching TRBD2 (5 bases). Germline V lookup: CDR1 KGHDR, CDR2 SFDVKD. V shed 4 bases and J shed 3 bases, with 12 bases lying between them. The CDR3 loop spans 15 amino acids. This chain's CDR3 is CATSDARGGYNEQFF. The CDR3 coding sequence is TGTGCCACCAGTGACGCGCGCGGAGGCTACAATGAGCAGTTCTTC.

This clonotype occurred many times. The rearrangement uses TRBV10-3 and TRBJ2-7; D is unclear. Trimming removed 10 bases at V and 4 bases at J, with 11 bases between. This CDR3 spans 11 amino acids. Germline assignment: CDR1 ENHRY and CDR2 SYGVKD. The CDR3 nucleotides read TGTGCCACCCAAGTTGGTTACGAGCAGTACTTC. Its translation is CATQVGYEQYF.

The V call is TRBV28, the J call TRBJ2-7; D gene ambiguous. Germline CDR1 and CDR2: MDHEN and SYDVKM. There are 12 residues in the CDR3. Trimming pared 6 bases from V and 3 bases from J, leaving 9 bases between. CDR3 amino acids: CASRSQIYEQYF. The DNA of the CDR3 is TGTGCCAGCAGGTCCCAGATCTACGAGCAGTACTTC. Full variable domain (outside the CDR3, taken from reference TRBV28 and TRBJ2-7): DVKVTQSSRYLVKRTGEKVFLECVQDMDHENMFWYRQDPGLGLRLIYFSYDVKMKEKGDIPEGYSVSREKKERFSLILESASTNQTSMYLCASRSQIYEQYFGPGTRLTVT.

This clonotype was found a few times. V is TRBV7-2 and J is TRBJ1-2, with a tentative D call TRBD1 (5 bases). This CDR3 comprises 15 residues. Germline assignment: CDR1 SGHTA and CDR2 FQGNSA. V was shortened by 1 base and J by 8 bases, with 17 bases between the two germline ends. CDR3 in DNA: TGTGCCAGCAGCTTAGATCTGGGACGGCCTTTGGGCTACACCTTC. Translated: CASSLDLGRPLGYTF.

The CDR3 nucleotides are TGTGCCAGCAGTGAGGGGATTTACGAGCAGTACTTC. It specifies CASSEGIYEQYF. The chain carries TRBV2 and TRBJ2-4; D gene unclear. The better agreement between TRBJ2-7 and the DNA end casts doubt on the J call. The CDR3 spans 12 residues. Germline V gene sequence: CDR1 SNHLY, CDR2 FYNNEI.

The chain joins TRBV10-3 to TRBJ2-3; D possibly uses TRBD1 or TRBD2 (5 bases each). Germline CDR1 reads ENHRY; CDR2 reads SYGVKD. The CDR3 consists of 15 residues. V lost 5 bases and J lost 3, with 15 bases in between. The CDR3 is CAISPFVGVTDTQYF. DNA for the CDR3: TGTGCCATCAGTCCGTTTGTGGGGGTGACAGATACGCAGTATTTT.

The rearrangement uses TRBV12-3 or TRBV12-4 and TRBJ1-5, with 9 bases aligning to TRBD1. This CDR3 region has 15 residues. After removal of 5 bases from V and 0 bases from J, the junction contained 2 bases not matched to a gene. CDR3 region: CASSKGQGSNQPQHF. The CDR3 DNA is TGTGCCAGCAGTAAGGGACAGGGTAGCAATCAGCCCCAGCATTTT.

This clonotype has ten or more counts. The chain is built from TRBV7-6 and TRBJ2-1; 8 nucleotides align to TRBD1. The germline gives CDR1 SGHVS, CDR2 FNYEAQ. Unmatched junction bases numbered 4, after V lost 5 bases and J lost 4 bases. The CDR3 is 14 amino acids. The CDR3 nucleotides are TGTGCCAGCAGCACGACAGGGGCTTACAATGAGCAGTTCTTC. Its protein product is CASSTTGAYNEQFF.

This clonotype showed up just a few times. Germline is not matched at one junction end, which may reflect a read error. The chain has TRBV12-3 or TRBV12-4 and TRBJ2-7; 7 nucleotides match TRBD2. There are 13 residues in the CDR3. CDR3 residues: CASSIAGGDEQYF. In DNA, the CDR3 is TGTGCCAGCAGTATAGCGGGTGGGGACGAGCAGTACTTC.

The V and J genes are TRBV10-3 and TRBJ2-4, with D possibly matching TRBD2 (6 bases). V lost 6 bases to trimming and J lost 14 bases, with 26 bases between them. The CDR3 spans 15 residues. From germline, CDR1 is ENHRY and CDR2 SYGVKD. The CDR3 loop is CAISVAVEGSYEKYF. In nucleotides, the CDR3 is TGTGCCATCAGCGTAGCGGTAGAGGGTTCCTACGAGAAGTACTTC.

The table lists this clonotype with a few counts. The rearrangement joins TRBV12-3 or TRBV12-4 to TRBJ2-7; D uncertain. CDR3 length equals 14 residues. V was clipped by 7 bases and J by 7 bases, with 20 bases between them. CDR3 sequence: CASTPFQNYNEQYF. For the CDR3, the DNA is TGTGCCAGCACCCCTTTTCAGAACTACAATGAGCAGTACTTC.